The rows below give T cell receptor beta chains drawn from one sample of a study of T cell responses to AZD1222 COVID-19 vaccine. Repertoires were generated with immunoSEQ multiplex PCR, while TCRdb's copy carries only in-frame clones and drops some. The data contain around 100,000 clones, around nine tenths of them singletons. Here the sequenced sample was peripheral blood, taken 28 days after the second dose of the MenACWY control vaccine. Receptors were obtained from an adult who received the MenACWY meningococcal vaccine as a control. Both conserved end residues are part of each CDR3. The D gene is left open where the match is weak.

V gene	J gene	D gene	CDR3 DNA	CDR3 protein
TRBV27	TRBJ1-5	TRBD1	TGTGCCAGCAGTACCCTACAGGGGTCCAATCAGCCCCAGCATTTT	CASSTLQGSNQPQHF
TRBV6-2/TRBV6-3	TRBJ1-6	NA	TGTGCCAGCAGCCTTACTTCGAATTCACCCCTCCACTTT	CASSLTSNSPLHF
TRBV7-9	TRBJ1-6	NA	TGTGCCAGCAGCCAAAGGCCTGGGGATTCACCCCTCCACTTT	CASSQRPGDSPLHF
TRBV5-4	TRBJ2-7	TRBD2	TGTGCCAGCAGCGCGACCGGACTAGCGGGGGCATACGAGCAGTACTTC	CASSATGLAGAYEQYF
TRBV19	TRBJ2-3	NA	TGTGCCAGTAGTTCCCGACGGGTGGGGACTTCACTCGATACGCAGTATTTT	CASSSRRVGTSLDTQYF
TRBV7-9	TRBJ2-7	NA	TGTGCCAGCAGCTTCACAGGGTACGAGCAGTACTTC	CASSFTGYEQYF
TRBV27	TRBJ1-1	TRBD1	TGTGCCAGCAGTCCCCTGGGACAGGGGGCCGGGACTGAAGCTTTCTTT	CASSPLGQGAGTEAFF
TRBV9	TRBJ1-2	NA	TGTGCCAGCAGCGGACACCCGGGATCCACGGGATATGGCTACACCTTC	CASSGHPGSTGYGYTF
TRBV4-3	TRBJ2-7	TRBD2	TGCGCCAGCAGCCAATCCCCCCGGGGGGGATCCGAGCAGTACTTC	CASSQSPRGGSEQYF
TRBV2	TRBJ2-2	NA	TGTGCCAGCAGGCTCCAGGGGAGTCATGGAGCCGGGGAGCTGTTTTTT	CASRLQGSHGAGELFF
TRBV25-1	TRBJ2-2	NA	TGTGCCAGCAGTGCATATATGACGAACACCGGGGAGCTGTTTTTT	CASSAYMTNTGELFF
TRBV27	TRBJ2-7	TRBD1	TGTGCCAGCAGTTCTGGACAGGGGTACGAGCAGTACTTC	CASSSGQGYEQYF